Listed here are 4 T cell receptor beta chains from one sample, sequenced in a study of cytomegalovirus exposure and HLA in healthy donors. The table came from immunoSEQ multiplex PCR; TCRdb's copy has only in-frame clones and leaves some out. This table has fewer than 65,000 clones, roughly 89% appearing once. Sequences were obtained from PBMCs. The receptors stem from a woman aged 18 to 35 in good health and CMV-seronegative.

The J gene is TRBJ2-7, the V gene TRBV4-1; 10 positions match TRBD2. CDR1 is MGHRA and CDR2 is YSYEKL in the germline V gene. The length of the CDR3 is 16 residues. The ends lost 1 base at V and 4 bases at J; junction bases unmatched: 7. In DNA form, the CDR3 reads TGCGCCAGCAGCCAAGCAGGGCTAGCGGGAGAATACGAGCAGTACTTC. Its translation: CASSQAGLAGEYEQYF.

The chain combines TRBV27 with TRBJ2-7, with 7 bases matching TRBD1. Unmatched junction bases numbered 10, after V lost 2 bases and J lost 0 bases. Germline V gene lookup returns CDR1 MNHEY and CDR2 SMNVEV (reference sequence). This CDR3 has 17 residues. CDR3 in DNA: TGTGCCAGCAGTTTAACTTTGGGGGCAGGGGGCTCCTACGAGCAGTACTTC. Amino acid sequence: CASSLTLGAGGSYEQYF.

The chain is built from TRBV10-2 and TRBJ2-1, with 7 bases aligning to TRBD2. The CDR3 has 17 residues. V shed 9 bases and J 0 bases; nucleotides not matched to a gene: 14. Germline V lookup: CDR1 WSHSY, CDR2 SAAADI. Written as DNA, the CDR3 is TGCGCCAGTTACAGGTCTAGCGGACCGAGCTCCTACAATGAGCAGTTCTTC. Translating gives CASYRSSGPSSYNEQFF.

CDR3 nucleotides: TGCGCCAGCAGCTATCAGGGCTACGAGCAGTACTTC. This sequence encodes CASSYQGYEQYF. The J gene is TRBJ2-7, the V gene TRBV5-1, with D tentatively TRBD1 (5 bases). Germline CDR1 is SGHRS and CDR2 is YFSETQ. The CDR3 consists of 12 residues. Trimming took 3 bases from V and 3 from J, leaving 7 bases between them.